This T cell receptor (beta chain) was observed in a study of blood T cells in healthy people across ages (dated by TCRdb to 2015 to 2017). For context, the study as a whole: In model experiments, roughly one uniquely barcoded TCR beta cDNA molecule per two T cells was captured by template switching. The study measured age-related changes in TCR beta repertoire diversity using deep sequencing normalized with unique cDNA molecular identifiers. The donors were split into four age groups: young (average around 15 years), middle-aged (nearly 40), aged (about 62) and long-lived (over 80). Donors of different ages were randomly distributed across sequencing lanes to avoid experimental bias. For two donors (one aged 18 to 29 and one aged 80 or older), the study analyzed two additional independent replicas of 1 million unique cDNA reads from the same blood draw.

V is cut by 8 bases and J by 3 bases, and the space between the germline ends is 10 bases. CDR1 and CDR2 (DFQATT, SNEGSKA) derive from the germline V gene (reference sequence). The CDR3 measures 12 amino acids from cysteine to phenylalanine. Only CDR3 DNA remains: 36 bases, in frame from the first base. The research as a whole found: As age increased, observed TCR beta diversity per million T cells dropped in a roughly linear way, and a significant reduction was already evident by age about 36. Bulk unsorted PBMC profiling prevented conclusive comparison of naive and antigen-experienced compartments. Estimates of total diversity from one million sequenced T cells were regarded as lower bounds and underestimates. Compared with the aged group, the long-lived group had more naive CD4+ T cells, fewer expanded clones and increased TCR diversity, suggesting age selection. Because donor CMV infection status was unknown, age-related changes in expanded clonotypes were potentially confounded. Observed TCR beta diversity correlated strongly with the percentage of naive T cells measured by flow cytometry.

With respect to this clonotype: There is no known antigen for this receptor. The sample holds no much larger clone one base away, and base qualities are not on file.

The method behind the library was 5' RACE. Instrument on record: Illumina HiSeq 2500. The second PCR ran for about 7 to 11 cycles and used a J-beta primer mix along with a sample-barcoded 5' primer. Each TCR beta cDNA molecule received a unique molecular identifier from a template-switch 5' adaptor carrying 12 random nucleotides. Each sample yielded at least 2.5 million CDR3-containing paired-end reads. All of the RNA was converted into first-strand cDNA using the Mint cDNA synthesis kit, with a TRBC-specific oligonucleotide serving as the primer. Following uracil-DNA glycosylase treatment, a first 18-cycle PCR with universal primers M1SS and BC2_uni_R was performed on all cDNA. Under the source paper's analysis protocol: Each sample was normalized by randomly selecting 1 million high-quality reads, each carrying a distinct molecular identifier. Instead of being binned into consensus sequences, reads with shared molecular identifiers were discarded. MiTCR, set to a Q25 quality threshold and the strictest error-elimination algorithm, was used for CDR3 identification, clonotype clustering and error correction. A nonparametric unseen species model using Euler transformation provided a lower-bound estimate of total TCR beta diversity. TCRdb applied fastp at Q25 and MiXCR to the public reads, then kept only in-frame beta chains. Rows are unified per CDR3 protein, each entry keeping the most common DNA and genes. The V and J calls here are based on TCRdb, not the publication. This sample has around 850,000 distinct CDR3 sequences in its table, and 35% to 40% of those were observed once. Together, the top ten hold 13% of the sample.

Systemically healthy Caucasian individuals from Russia, roughly 40 in total and aged roughly 6 to 100 years, were included as donors. Each donor gave roughly 9 milliliters of peripheral blood, drawn into EDTA-treated Vacutainer tubes. Ficoll-Paque density-gradient centrifugation was used to isolate PBMCs, with at least 6.5 million obtained per sample. Trizol reagent was used to extract total RNA from the PBMCs, yielding at least 6 micrograms per sample. For every donor, an aliquot of PBMCs went through flow cytometry to measure the percentages of naive CD45RAhigh/CD27high T cells. The receptor comes from a young man in good health. Recombination connected TRBV20-1 to TRBJ1-4, and the D gene may be TRBD1, 5 bases matching. The sequencing sample was made of blood. The CDR3 protein is CSWGTANEKLFF. The nucleotides are TGCAGTTGGGGGACCGCTAATGAAAAACTGTTTTTT.